This T cell receptor (beta chain) was obtained from a study of type 1 regulatory T cells. Study context: T-allo10 is an in vitro-generated, Tr1-enriched CD4 T cell product specific for alloantigen. Notes on the study in general: Compared with non-Tr1 cells, Tr1 cells showed a narrower TCR repertoire.

TCRdb re-derived calls from the reads in MiXCR, one entry per CDR3 protein. The table shows approximately 43,000 distinct CDR3 sequences, with 10% to 15% occurring only once. As to this clonotype: The antigen is undetermined. A read error may account for a junction end that differs from germline.

Germline-derived CDR1 and CDR2 are SSHAT and FNYEAQ (reference sequence). This CDR3 is 13 amino acids long. The sequence derives from a human donor in good health. Material for sequencing was cultured non-Tr1 T cells, either the whole culture or a sorted T cell fraction (not recorded which). The chain recombines TRBV7-7 with TRBJ2-2; possible D gene TRBD1, 5 bases. The CDR3 sequence: CASSATEAGELFF. CDR3 in DNA: TGTGCTAGCAGCGCGACAGAGGCCGGGGAGCTGTTTTTT. The variable domain in full, with the rest retrieved from reference TRBV7-7 and TRBJ2-2, is GAGVSQSPRYKVTKRGQDVTLRCDPISSHATLYWYQQALGQGPEFLTYFNYEAQPDKSGLPSDRFSAERPEGSISTLTIQRTEQRDSAMYRCASSATEAGELFFGEGSRLTVL.